The clone carrying this TCR beta chain was observed a few times. TCRdb called the PCR reads again in MiXCR, with one record for every CDR3 protein. Here the sample spans more than 9,000 distinct CDR3 sequences, over 25% being singletons. These data come from a study of immune characterization of retroperitoneal liposarcoma. The CDR3 runs to 17 residues. Sequencing input: tumor tissue. This receptor was identified in a male donor with retroperitoneal liposarcoma. The gene calls are TRBV12-3 or TRBV12-4 and TRBJ2-1, with 9 bases aligning to TRBD2. The DNA matches TRBJ2-7 better at its end, which makes the J call doubtful. CDR3 amino acids: CASRSPFGLASYNEQYF. The CDR3 nucleotides are TGTGCCAGCAGATCCCCCTTCGGACTAGCGTCCTACAATGAGCAGTACTTC.